This is a list of T cell receptor beta chains from one sample in a study of cytomegalovirus exposure and HLA in healthy donors. Produced via immunoSEQ multiplex PCR; TCRdb's table is partial and in-frame only. In the table there are some 77,000 clones, 70% to 85% of which are singletons. Input material: PBMCs. These receptors were taken from a woman in her forties in good health and CMV-seronegative. The CDR3 runs from the conserved cysteine through the conserved F or W. Rows may omit the clone size; those that give it use once, few, many or a size class.

CDR3: CASSQDSGTPNTGELFF
size: NA
J: TRBJ2-2
V: TRBV4-1

CDR3: CASSKTGYQETQYF
size: NA
J: TRBJ2-5
V: TRBV27

CDR3: CASSSPLRAGGISTDTQYF
size: NA
J: TRBJ2-3
V: TRBV28

CDR3: CASRGGRTEAFF
size: NA
J: TRBJ1-1
V: TRBV5-6

CDR3: CASSLGDSYYGYTF
size: NA
J: TRBJ1-2
V: TRBV7-9

CDR3: CAISEGDRTPSSPLHF
size: NA
J: TRBJ1-6
V: TRBV10-3

CDR3: CASSPRQGWDNEQFF
size: NA
J: TRBJ2-1
V: TRBV18

CDR3: CASSLGGLPNEQYF
size: NA
J: TRBJ2-7
V: TRBV7-9

CDR3: CASSEDYGGWTGANVLTF
size: NA
J: TRBJ2-6
V: TRBV6-1

CDR3: CASSPRGIYEQYF
size: NA
J: TRBJ2-7
V: TRBV7-9

CDR3: CASSSRDLVTIYF
size: NA
J: TRBJ1-3
V: TRBV7-2

CDR3: CASSLDRDVGNTIYF
size: NA
J: TRBJ1-3
V: TRBV27

CDR3: CASSLFDEQYF
size: NA
J: TRBJ2-7
V: TRBV11-2

CDR3: CSNSGANVLTF
size: NA
J: TRBJ2-6
V: TRBV20-1

CDR3: CASSRQGANANTGELFF
size: NA
J: TRBJ2-2
V: TRBV2

CDR3: CASSEQGASGYTF
size: NA
J: TRBJ1-2
V: TRBV9

CDR3: CAWGGLAYQETQYF
size: NA
J: TRBJ2-5
V: TRBV30

CDR3: CASSPWTLSGELFF
size: NA
J: TRBJ2-2
V: TRBV5-1

CDR3: CASRSIGANEKLFF
size: few
J: TRBJ1-4
V: TRBV28

CDR3: CASRGQISTDTQYF
size: NA
J: TRBJ2-3
V: TRBV19

CDR3: CASKEGAGTGLHNEQFF
size: once
J: TRBJ2-1
V: TRBV10-2

CDR3: CASNGGSTDTQYF
size: NA
J: TRBJ2-3
V: TRBV5-1

CDR3: CASSGRTGSSYNEQFF
size: NA
J: TRBJ2-1
V: TRBV5-6

CDR3: CASSQLLLAGVGNEQFF
size: NA
J: TRBJ2-1
V: TRBV14

CDR3: CASSGDPGVSIQYF
size: NA
J: TRBJ2-4
V: TRBV7-2

CDR3: CASRLRGGADYGYTF
size: NA
J: TRBJ1-2
V: TRBV7-8

CDR3: CASSLGSRIIYEQYF
size: NA
J: TRBJ2-7
V: TRBV7-9

CDR3: CAWGTGAGDGYTF
size: NA
J: TRBJ1-2
V: TRBV30

CDR3: CASSKPGTYEQYF
size: NA
J: TRBJ2-7
V: TRBV6-5

CDR3: CASIRGNQPQHF
size: NA
J: TRBJ1-5
V: TRBV28

CDR3: CAISEEHVGQFF
size: NA
J: TRBJ2-1
V: TRBV10-3

CDR3: CASSWGRKDTEAFF
size: NA
J: TRBJ1-1
V: TRBV7-3

CDR3: CASSFLQGQGGYTF
size: NA
J: TRBJ1-2
V: TRBV7-2

CDR3: CASSSRQGGGYEQYF
size: few
J: TRBJ2-7
V: TRBV5-1

CDR3: CASSPLVGWSSYEQYF
size: NA
J: TRBJ2-7
V: TRBV27

CDR3: CASSYMREEGLFF
size: NA
J: TRBJ2-2
V: TRBV6-6

CDR3: CASSFLQGEGYTF
size: NA
J: TRBJ1-2
V: TRBV11-2

CDR3: CASSLGQHRNSPLHF
size: NA
J: TRBJ1-6
V: TRBV5-1

CDR3: CASSLGVASTYEQYF
size: NA
J: TRBJ2-7
V: TRBV7-2